The rows below give T cell receptor beta chains drawn from one sample of a study of shared clonotypes between healthy human individuals. Clones were sequenced by immunoSEQ multiplex PCR, and TCRdb holds only the in-frame ones, with some missing. The sample carries some 2 million clones, about 95% recorded once. The sequenced sample was naive CD8+ T cells sorted from blood. The receptors stem from a man between 18 and 29 years old in good health. Both conserved end residues are part of each CDR3. A D gene is named only where the DNA matches it firmly. Part of the rows lack a size; the others show once, few, many or a class for expanded clones.

D gene | J gene | V gene | clone size | CDR3 DNA | CDR3 protein
TRBD1 | TRBJ1-5 | TRBV6-6 | - | TGTGCCAGCACCAGGGGGGCGGGTCAGCCCCAGCATTTT | CASTRGAGQPQHF
- | TRBJ2-6 | TRBV9 | - | TGTGCCAGCAGCGACTATGGGGCCAACGTCCTGACTTTC | CASSDYGANVLTF
- | TRBJ2-5 | TRBV7-7 | - | TGTGCTAGCACCTCCGGGGTAGGGGCAGGGGAGACCCAGTACTTC | CASTSGVGAGETQYF
TRBD2 | TRBJ2-1 | TRBV29-1 | once | TGCAGCGTGGAACTAGCGGCCTCCTACAATGAGCAGTTCTTC | CSVELAASYNEQFF
- | TRBJ1-5 | TRBV5-6 | - | TGTGCCAGCAGCTTGGGGCGGGGGCACGGTAGCAATCAGCCCCAGCATTTT | CASSLGRGHGSNQPQHF
- | TRBJ2-1 | TRBV25-1 | - | TGTGCCAGCAGTGCAGATGACAGTTACAATGAGCAGTTCTTC | CASSADDSYNEQFF
TRBD2 | TRBJ2-1 | TRBV7-7 | once | TGTGCTAGCAGCATCACTCTAGCGGGAGGGGAAGATGAGCAGTTCTTC | CASSITLAGGEDEQFF
- | TRBJ1-5 | TRBV7-9 | once | TGTGCCAGCAGCTTAGTGGCACAGGGATCTGGCAATCAGCCCCAGCATTTT | CASSLVAQGSGNQPQHF
- | TRBJ1-2 | TRBV27 | - | TGTGCCACCTATACACTCTCCGGGACAAAGAGTGGCTACACCTTC | CATYTLSGTKSGYTF
TRBD2 | TRBJ2-3 | TRBV10-2 | - | TGCGCCAGCAGTGAGTATAGCGGGGGCGCAGATACGCAGTATTTT | CASSEYSGGADTQYF
- | TRBJ2-1 | TRBV19 | - | TGTGCCAGTATGGCGGGCAACAATGAGCAGTTCTTC | CASMAGNNEQFF
- | TRBJ2-3 | TRBV7-2 | - | TGTGCCAGCAGCTATGGGGGACAAGGAGATACGCAGTATTTT | CASSYGGQGDTQYF
- | TRBJ2-2 | TRBV28 | - | TGTGCCAGCAGTTTAACGGGGGACACCGGGGAGCTGTTTTTT | CASSLTGDTGELFF
- | TRBJ2-7 | TRBV6-5 | - | TGTGCCAGCAGCCAAGTACCAGGGCTGTACGAGCAGTACTTC | CASSQVPGLYEQYF
TRBD2 | TRBJ2-2 | TRBV27 | - | TGTGCCAGCAGTTTATCTTCGGGACTAGCGGCGAACACCGGGGAGCTGTTTTTT | CASSLSSGLAANTGELFF
TRBD1 | TRBJ1-2 | TRBV29-1 | - | TGCAGCGTTGAAGATCTGACAGGGGTTCATGGCTACACCTTC | CSVEDLTGVHGYTF
- | TRBJ1-2 | TRBV19 | - | TGTGCCAGTACGCTGGGGTCCGCACTCACCTTC | CASTLGSALTF
TRBD1 | TRBJ1-2 | TRBV28 | few | TGTGCCAGCAGTTTCCCCGACAGGGGCGGGCGTGATGGCTACACCTTC | CASSFPDRGGRDGYTF
- | TRBJ2-2 | TRBV6-5 | - | TGTGCCAGCAGCATTACAGGGACGCGCACCGGGGAGCTGTTTTTT | CASSITGTRTGELFF
TRBD2 | TRBJ2-1 | TRBV7-9 | - | TGTGCCAGCAGCGCTAGCGGGAGGGAGTACAATGAGCAGTTCTTC | CASSASGREYNEQFF
TRBD2 | TRBJ2-2 | TRBV9 | - | TGTGCCAGCAGCCCCCCGCGAGCGGGGGCCCCGTTCACCGGGGAGCTGTTTTTT | CASSPPRAGAPFTGELFF
TRBD1 | TRBJ2-7 | TRBV30 | once | TGTGCCTGGAGCCCGGGACAGGGAGAATTCTACGAGCAGTACTTC | CAWSPGQGEFYEQYF
- | TRBJ1-2 | TRBV7-9 | - | TGTGCCAGCAGCGACCGGGCCTCCCCTGAGCCGCGATGGGCCTATGGCTACACCTTC | CASSDRASPEPRWAYGYTF
- | TRBJ2-7 | TRBV9 | once | TGTGCCAGCAGCGTAGCAGGGGCGAACTACGAGCAGTACTTC | CASSVAGANYEQYF
TRBD2 | TRBJ2-3 | TRBV9 | - | TGTGCCAGCAGCGTACAGCGGGAAGGAGATACGCAGTATTTT | CASSVQREGDTQYF
- | TRBJ1-2 | TRBV4-1 | - | TGCGCCAGCAGCCAAGTAGGCTACTATGGCTACACCTTC | CASSQVGYYGYTF
- | TRBJ2-6 | TRBV9 | - | TGTGCCAGCAGCACATCTCCGGGCTCTGGGGCCAACGTCCTGACTTTC | CASSTSPGSGANVLTF
- | TRBJ2-5 | TRBV5-8 | - | TGTGCCAGCAACCTGGGGAATCTCCAAGAGACCCAGTACTTC | CASNLGNLQETQYF
- | TRBJ1-2 | TRBV5-1 | once | TGCGCCAGCAGCTTGGAGGTAGGGCAATATGGCTACACCTTC | CASSLEVGQYGYTF
- | TRBJ2-7 | TRBV5-4 | - | TGTGCCAGCAGCTTGGAGGCCGTGGCCCCCTACGAGCAGTACTTC | CASSLEAVAPYEQYF
- | TRBJ1-4 | TRBV4-1 | once | TGCGCCAGCAGGGTAGACAGTCGAGAAAAACTGTTTTTT | CASRVDSREKLFF
- | TRBJ1-3 | TRBV7-7 | - | TGTGCTAGCAGCTTAGACCGGGGAACTGGAAACACCATATATTTT | CASSLDRGTGNTIYF
TRBD1 | TRBJ2-2 | TRBV19 | - | TGTGCCAGTAGCGGGACAGCCCCCGGGGAGCTGTTTTTT | CASSGTAPGELFF
TRBD2 | TRBJ2-3 | TRBV4-3 | - | TGCGCCAGCAGCCAAGATCCTAGCGGGGGGACAGATACGCAGTATTTT | CASSQDPSGGTDTQYF
- | TRBJ1-3 | TRBV11-2 | - | TGTGCCAGCAGCTTACCTGGAAACACCATATATTTT | CASSLPGNTIYF
- | TRBJ1-1 | TRBV30 | - | TGTGCCTGGAGTGTATACGGGGGGGACACTGAAGCTTTCTTT | CAWSVYGGDTEAFF
TRBD2 | TRBJ2-1 | TRBV7-6 | - | TGTGCCAGCAGCTTAGTGCGGGAGGGGGAGCAGTTCTTC | CASSLVREGEQFF
- | TRBJ2-7 | TRBV19 | - | TGTGCCAGTAGTATAAGTGGGGGAGAAGGTTCCTACGAGCAGTACTTC | CASSISGGEGSYEQYF
- | TRBJ2-3 | TRBV2 | - | TGTGCCAGCATAACGGGGCCCCTCACAGATACGCAGTATTTT | CASITGPLTDTQYF
- | TRBJ2-7 | TRBV29-1 | once | TGCAGCGTTGTAGGGGGGCCCCTTTACGAGCAGTACTTC | CSVVGGPLYEQYF
TRBD1 | TRBJ1-4 | TRBV28 | - | TGTGCCAGCAGCGATGGACAGGCGGTCTTTAATGAAAAACTGTTTTTT | CASSDGQAVFNEKLFF
- | TRBJ2-1 | TRBV27 | - | TGTGCCAGCAGTTTTACCGGGGCGGGAAATGAGCAGTTCTTC | CASSFTGAGNEQFF
- | TRBJ1-2 | TRBV19 | - | TGTGCCAGTAGTGGGATCACAGGGATTTTCTATGGCTACACCTTC | CASSGITGIFYGYTF
TRBD1 | TRBJ2-7 | TRBV13 | - | TGTGCCAGCAGCTTGTCCGGGACAGGGAGTTACGAGCAGTACTTC | CASSLSGTGSYEQYF